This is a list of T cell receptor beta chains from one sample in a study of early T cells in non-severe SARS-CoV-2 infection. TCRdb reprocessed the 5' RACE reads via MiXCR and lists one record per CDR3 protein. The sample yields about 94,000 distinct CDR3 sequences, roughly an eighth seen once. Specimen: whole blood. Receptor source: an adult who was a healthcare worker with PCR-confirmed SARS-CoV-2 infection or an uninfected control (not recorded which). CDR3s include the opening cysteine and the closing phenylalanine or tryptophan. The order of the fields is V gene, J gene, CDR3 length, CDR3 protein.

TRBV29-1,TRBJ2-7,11,CSAGVTYEQYF
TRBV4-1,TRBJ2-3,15,CASSLPGAGSDTQYF
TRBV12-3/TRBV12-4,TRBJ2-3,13,CASSFRAPDTQYF
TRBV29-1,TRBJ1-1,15,CSVERSPNVGTEAFF
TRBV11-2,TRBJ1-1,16,CASSSRKTRMGTEAFF
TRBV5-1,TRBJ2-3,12,CASGGRTDTQYF
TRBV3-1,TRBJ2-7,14,CASSQHGSSYEQYF
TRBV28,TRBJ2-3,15,CASNPGKPSTDTQYF
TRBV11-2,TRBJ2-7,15,CASSLGGQGPYEQYF
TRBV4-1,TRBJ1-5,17,CASSPGQGRIGNQPQHF